The sequence of this T cell receptor (beta chain) was determined in a study of T cells in Graves' hyperthyroidism and ophthalmopathy. Researchers amplified the TCR beta CDR3 regions from RNA transcripts. First-round RT-PCR targeting the TCR CDR3 was performed with the HTBI primer set. TCRdb reprocessed the multiplex PCR reads via MiXCR and lists one record per CDR3 protein. Counted here are hundreds of thousands of distinct CDR3 sequences, just under 20% occurring once; the ten biggest clones make up about 45%. Investigators excluded patients with uncontrolled infection, other autoimmune disease, pregnancy or lactation. Based on clinical symptoms, serum thyroxine and TRAb, thyroid ultrasound and orbital computed tomography, diagnoses were reached. J gave up 5 bases and V 0 bases, and 3 bases lay outside the gene matches. In germline, CDR1 is MNHEY, CDR2 SVGEGT. The CDR3 consists of 16 residues.

The TCR originated in a man aged 40-49 years with Graves' ophthalmopathy. Source material: blood. The chain is built from TRBV6-2 or TRBV6-3 and TRBJ2-1, with 11 bases identical to TRBD2. The CDR3 here is CASSYSPSGGHNEQFF. CDR3 sequence (DNA): TGTGCCAGCAGTTACTCGCCTAGCGGGGGGCACAATGAGCAGTTCTTC.